This TCR beta chain was retrieved from a study of blood T cell repertoires in COVID-19. Looking at the study overall: Researchers got acute and convalescent COVID-19 samples from the United States, Italy and Spain. T cells, B-cell-depleted T cells, or PBMCs provided the cDNA or gDNA that served as material.

Original handling: Researchers report that nucleated cell counts were estimated from reference gene primer amplification. Only in-frame clones appear in the TCRdb table, and some are missing; sequencing was by immunoSEQ multiplex PCR. V, J and clone size were drawn from that table, and D and trimming were deduced from the DNA. The sample contains roughly 200,000 clones, approximately 91% of which appear only once. This clone was seen once. The CDR3 contains 14 residues. Germline CDR1 MGHRA, CDR2 YSYEKL. Trimming pared 0 bases from V and 8 bases from J, leaving 10 bases between. The J gene is TRBJ1-4, the V gene TRBV4-1; the D gene is possibly TRBD1 (5 bases). The sequence was obtained from a man aged 35 to 55 with acute or convalescent COVID-19. The sample comprised peripheral blood. CDR3 region: CASSQEGGAEKLFF. CDR3 in DNA: TGCGCCAGCAGCCAAGAAGGTGGGGCAGAAAAACTGTTTTTT.